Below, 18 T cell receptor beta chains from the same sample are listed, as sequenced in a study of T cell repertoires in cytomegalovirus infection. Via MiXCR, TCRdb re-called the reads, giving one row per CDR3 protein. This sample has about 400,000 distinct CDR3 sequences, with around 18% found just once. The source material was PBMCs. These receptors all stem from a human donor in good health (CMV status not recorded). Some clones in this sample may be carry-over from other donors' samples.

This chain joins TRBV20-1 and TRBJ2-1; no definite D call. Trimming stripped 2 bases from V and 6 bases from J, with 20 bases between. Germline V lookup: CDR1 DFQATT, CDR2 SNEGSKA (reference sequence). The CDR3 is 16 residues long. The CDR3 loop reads CSARPQTPQGCNEQFF. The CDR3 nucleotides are TGCAGTGCTAGACCCCAGACCCCCCAAGGCTGCAATGAGCAGTTCTTC.

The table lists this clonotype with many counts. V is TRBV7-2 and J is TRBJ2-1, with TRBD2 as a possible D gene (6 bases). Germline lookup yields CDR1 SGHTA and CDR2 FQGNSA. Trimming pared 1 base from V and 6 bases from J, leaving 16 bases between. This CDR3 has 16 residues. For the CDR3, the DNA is TGTGCCAGCAGCTTAGAGGTAGCTGTCGGGGGCAATGAGCAGTTCTTC. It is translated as CASSLEVAVGGNEQFF. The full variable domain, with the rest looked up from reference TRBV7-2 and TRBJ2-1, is GAGVSQSPSNKVTEKGKDVELRCDPISGHTALYWYRQSLGQGLEFLIYFQGNSAPDKSGLPSDRFSAERTGGSVSTLTIQRTQQEDSAVYLCASSLEVAVGGNEQFFGPGTRLTVL.

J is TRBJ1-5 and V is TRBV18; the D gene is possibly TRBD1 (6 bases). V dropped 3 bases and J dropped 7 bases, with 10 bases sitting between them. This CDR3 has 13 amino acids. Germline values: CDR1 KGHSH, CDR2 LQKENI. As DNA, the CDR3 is TGTGCCAGCTCACCGGCGGGGGGCCAGCCCCAGCATTTT. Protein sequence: CASSPAGGQPQHF.

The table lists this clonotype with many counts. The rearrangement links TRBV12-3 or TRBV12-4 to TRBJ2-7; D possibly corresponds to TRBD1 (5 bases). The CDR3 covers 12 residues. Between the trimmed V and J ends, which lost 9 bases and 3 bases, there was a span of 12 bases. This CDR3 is CASGLGRYEQYF. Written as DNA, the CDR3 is TGTGCCAGTGGGCTGGGGCGCTACGAGCAGTACTTC.

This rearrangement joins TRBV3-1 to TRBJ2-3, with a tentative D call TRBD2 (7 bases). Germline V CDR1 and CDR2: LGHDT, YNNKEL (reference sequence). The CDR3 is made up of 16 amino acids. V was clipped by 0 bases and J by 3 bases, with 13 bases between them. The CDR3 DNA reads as TGTGCCAGCAGCCAAGATCTTGGGGGGGCGACAGATACGCAGTATTTT. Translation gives CASSQDLGGATDTQYF.

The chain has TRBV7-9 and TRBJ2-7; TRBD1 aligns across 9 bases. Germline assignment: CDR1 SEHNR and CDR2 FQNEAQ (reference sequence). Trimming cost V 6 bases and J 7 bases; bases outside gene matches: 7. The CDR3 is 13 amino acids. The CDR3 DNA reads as TGTGCCAGCAGGTTACAGGGGGCGGAGGAGCAGTACTTC. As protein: CASRLQGAEEQYF.

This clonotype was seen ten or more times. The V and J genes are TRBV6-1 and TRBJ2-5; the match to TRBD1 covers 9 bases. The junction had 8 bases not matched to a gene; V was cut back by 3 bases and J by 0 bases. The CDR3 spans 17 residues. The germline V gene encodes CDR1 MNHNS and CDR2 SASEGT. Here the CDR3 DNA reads TGTGCCAGCAGTGATTTTGGACAGGGGTTACACCAAGAGACCCAGTACTTC. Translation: CASSDFGQGLHQETQYF.

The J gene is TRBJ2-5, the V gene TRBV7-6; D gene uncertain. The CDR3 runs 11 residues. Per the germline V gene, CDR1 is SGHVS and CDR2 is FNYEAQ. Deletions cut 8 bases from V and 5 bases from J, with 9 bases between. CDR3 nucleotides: TGTGCCAGCGAGAGAATTGAGACCCAGTACTTC. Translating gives CASERIETQYF.

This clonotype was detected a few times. The CDR3 DNA reads TGTGCCAGCAGCTTGGACCCGCGGGCATCGCCTTCACCCCTCCACTTT. Protein sequence: CASSLDPRASPSPLHF. The rearrangement uses TRBV5-6 and TRBJ1-6; the D is unclear. V gave up 0 bases and J gave up 9 bases, with 16 bases separating them. Germline lookup yields CDR1 SGHDT and CDR2 YYEEEE. The CDR3 covers 16 residues.

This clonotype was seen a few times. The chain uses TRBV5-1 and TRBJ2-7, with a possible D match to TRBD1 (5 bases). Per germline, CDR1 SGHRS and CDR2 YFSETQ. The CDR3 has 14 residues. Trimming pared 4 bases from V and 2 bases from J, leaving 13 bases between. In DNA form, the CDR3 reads TGCGCCAGCAGCCCCACAGGTTCCCCCTACGAGCAGTACTTC. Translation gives CASSPTGSPYEQYF.

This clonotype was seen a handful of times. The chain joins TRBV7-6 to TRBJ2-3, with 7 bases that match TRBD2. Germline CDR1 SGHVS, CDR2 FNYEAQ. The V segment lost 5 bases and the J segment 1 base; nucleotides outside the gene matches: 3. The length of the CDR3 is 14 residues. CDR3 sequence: CASSRGRGTDTQYF. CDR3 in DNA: TGTGCCAGCAGCCGGGGGAGGGGCACAGATACGCAGTATTTT.

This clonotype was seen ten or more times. The CDR3 sequence: CASSPRRGGGEKLFF. In DNA, the CDR3 is TGTGCCAGCAGCCCTCGTAGAGGGGGAGGGGAAAAACTGTTTTTT. The rearrangement links TRBV7-2 to TRBJ1-4; maybe TRBD1 (6 bases). The CDR3 covers 15 residues. The V gene's germline CDR1 is SGHTA and CDR2 FQGNSA. V was cut by 5 bases and J by 8 bases, with 18 bases left in between.

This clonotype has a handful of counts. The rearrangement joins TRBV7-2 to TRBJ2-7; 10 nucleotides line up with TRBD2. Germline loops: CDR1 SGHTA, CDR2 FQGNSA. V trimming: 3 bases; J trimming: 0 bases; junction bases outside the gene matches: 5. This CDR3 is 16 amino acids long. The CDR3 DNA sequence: TGTGCCAGCAGCTTGACTTCTAGCGGGGGCTCCTACGAGCAGTACTTC. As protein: CASSLTSSGGSYEQYF. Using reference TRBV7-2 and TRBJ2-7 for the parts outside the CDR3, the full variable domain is GAGVSQSPSNKVTEKGKDVELRCDPISGHTALYWYRQSLGQGLEFLIYFQGNSAPDKSGLPSDRFSAERTGGSVSTLTIQRTQQEDSAVYLCASSLTSSGGSYEQYFGPGTRLTVT.

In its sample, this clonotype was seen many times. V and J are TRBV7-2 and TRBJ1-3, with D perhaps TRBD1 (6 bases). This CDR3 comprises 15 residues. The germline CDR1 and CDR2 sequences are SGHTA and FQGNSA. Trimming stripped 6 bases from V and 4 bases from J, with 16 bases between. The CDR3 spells CASSRQQGPGNTIYF. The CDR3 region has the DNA TGTGCCAGCAGTCGACAACAGGGACCGGGAAACACCATATATTTT.

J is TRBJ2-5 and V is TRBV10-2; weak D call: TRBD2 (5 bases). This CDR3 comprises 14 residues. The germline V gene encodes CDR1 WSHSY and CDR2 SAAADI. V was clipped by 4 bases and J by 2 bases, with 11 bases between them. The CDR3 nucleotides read TGCGCCAGCAGTGCCCTAGCTTTTCAAGAGACCCAGTACTTC. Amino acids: CASSALAFQETQYF.

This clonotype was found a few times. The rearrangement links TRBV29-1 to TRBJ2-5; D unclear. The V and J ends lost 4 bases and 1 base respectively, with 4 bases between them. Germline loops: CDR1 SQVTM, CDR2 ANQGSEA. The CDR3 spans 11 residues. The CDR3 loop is CSVGPQETQYF. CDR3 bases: TGCAGCGTTGGACCCCAAGAGACCCAGTACTTC.

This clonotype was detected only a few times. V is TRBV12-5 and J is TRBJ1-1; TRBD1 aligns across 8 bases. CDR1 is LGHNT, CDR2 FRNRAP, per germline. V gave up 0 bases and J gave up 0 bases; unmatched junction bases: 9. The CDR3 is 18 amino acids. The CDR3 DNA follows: TGTGCTAGTGGTTTGGTAACCCAGGGGGCCGGGGTGAACACTGAAGCTTTCTTT. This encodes CASGLVTQGAGVNTEAFF. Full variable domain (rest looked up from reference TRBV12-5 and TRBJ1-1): DARVTQTPRHKVTEMGQEVTMRCQPILGHNTVFWYRQTMMQGLELLAYFRNRAPLDDSGMPKDRFSAEMPDATLATLKIQPSEPRDSAVYFCASGLVTQGAGVNTEAFFGQGTRLTVV.

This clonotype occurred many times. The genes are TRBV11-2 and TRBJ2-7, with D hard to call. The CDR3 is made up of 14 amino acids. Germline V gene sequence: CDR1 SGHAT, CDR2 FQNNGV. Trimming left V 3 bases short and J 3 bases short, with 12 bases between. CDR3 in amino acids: CASSLGSLGYEQYF. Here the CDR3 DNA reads TGTGCCAGCAGCTTGGGCTCTCTGGGCTACGAGCAGTACTTC. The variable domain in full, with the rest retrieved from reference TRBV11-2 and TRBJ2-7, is EAGVAQSPRYKIIEKRQSVAFWCNPISGHATLYWYQQILGQGPKLLIQFQNNGVVDDSQLPKDRFSAERLKGVDSTLKIQPAKLEDSAVYLCASSLGSLGYEQYFGPGTRLTVT.